The 24 T cell receptor beta chains below were found in one sample sequenced in a study of low-dose radiotherapy and immunotherapy resistance in tumors (dated by TCRdb to between 2021 and 2023). Superscript III and a set of TRAV- and TRBV-specific primers were used to synthesize first-strand cDNA, so that both TCRalpha and TCRbeta chains were covered. TCRs were amplified for 20 PCR cycles with Phusion, using a constant-region primer paired with the adapter attached to the V primers. TCRdb reprocessed the public reads (quality trimming at Q25 with fastp, clone calling with MiXCR) and kept in-frame beta chains. Rows are combined by CDR3 protein, so each entry shows the most common genes and DNA. Here the sample has roughly 19,000 distinct CDR3 sequences; roughly 70% occur a single time. About 10% of the sample is taken by the ten largest. Every receptor here comes from a human donor with advanced metastatic prostate, ovarian, gallbladder or colorectal cancer (not recorded which). This table probably holds off-target reads from a library built for another chain.

The rearrangement uses TRBV9 and TRBJ1-1; TRBD1 matches 8 bases. The germline CDR1 and CDR2 sequences are SGDLS and YYNGEE. The CDR3 is 14 amino acids. The trim removed 3 bases at V and 5 bases at J, leaving 6 bases unmatched. The CDR3 DNA follows: TGTGCCAGCAGCGACGACAGGGGTAGTACTGAAGCTTTCTTT. Residues: CASSDDRGSTEAFF.

This clonotype was counted a few times. The chain employs TRBV7-2 and TRBJ2-1, with 10 bases matching TRBD2. With 5 bases clipped from V and 6 bases from J, the junction kept 7 bases outside the gene matches. This CDR3 has 15 residues. Germline V gives CDR1 SGHTA, CDR2 FQGNSA. CDR3 in DNA: TGTGCCAGCAGCCTGAGCGGGAGGGCCTCCAATGAGCAGTTCTTC. This gives the protein CASSLSGRASNEQFF.

This clonotype has a single count. The V gene is TRBV19, the J gene TRBJ1-2; TRBD1 is a possible D gene (6 bases). Germline V gene sequence: CDR1 LNHDA, CDR2 SQIVND (reference sequence). V gave up 4 bases and J gave up 5 bases, with 14 bases separating them. CDR3 length: 14 amino acids. CDR3 protein: CASSTAPGQYGYTF. The CDR3, as DNA: TGTGCCAGTAGTACCGCACCCGGACAGTATGGCTACACCTTC. The full variable domain, with the rest looked up from reference TRBV19 and TRBJ1-2, is DGGITQSPKYLFRKEGQNVTLSCEQNLNHDAMYWYRQDPGQGLRLIYYSQIVNDFQKGDIAEGYSVSREKKESFPLTVTSAQKNPTAFYLCASSTAPGQYGYTFGSGTRLTVV.

In its sample, this clonotype was seen once. The rearrangement links TRBV28 to TRBJ1-5, with TRBD1 as a possible D gene (5 bases). CDR3 size: 15 residues. V was cut by 5 bases and J by 6 bases, with 17 bases left in between. Germline CDR1 reads MDHEN; CDR2 reads SYDVKM. CDR3 nucleotide sequence: TGTGCCAGCAGTACCTACCACCTGGGGGGTCAGCCCCAGCATTTT. This sequence encodes CASSTYHLGGQPQHF. The variable domain in full, with the rest retrieved from reference TRBV28 and TRBJ1-5, is DVKVTQSSRYLVKRTGEKVFLECVQDMDHENMFWYRQDPGLGLRLIYFSYDVKMKEKGDIPEGYSVSREKKERFSLILESASTNQTSMYLCASSTYHLGGQPQHFGDGTRLSIL.

This chain joins TRBV29-1 and TRBJ2-1; 10 nucleotides match TRBD1. Looked up from germline, CDR1 is SQVTM and CDR2 is ANQGSEA. The CDR3 has 13 amino acids. V lost 7 bases to trimming and J lost 6 bases; unmatched junction nucleotides: 6. CDR3: CSEDRGRGNEQFF. In nucleotides, the CDR3 is TGCAGCGAAGACAGGGGGCGAGGCAATGAGCAGTTCTTC.

This chain links TRBV6-2 or TRBV6-3 with TRBJ2-1, with TRBD2 matching over 9 bases. Germline V gives CDR1 MNHEY, CDR2 SVGEGT. The CDR3 has 13 amino acids. The junction had 7 bases not matched to a gene; V was cut back by 9 bases and J by 7 bases. The CDR3 nucleotides read TGTGCCAGATCTAGCGGGATGGGTAATGAGCAGTTCTTC. Its translation: CARSSGMGNEQFF.

The V gene is TRBV4-3, the J gene TRBJ2-1; tentative D call: TRBD1 (6 bases). CDR1 is LGHNA and CDR2 is YSLEER in the germline V gene. This CDR3 spans 16 amino acids. V dropped 2 bases and J dropped 4 bases, with 15 bases sitting between them. This chain's CDR3 is CASSQLQTGPYNEQFF. The CDR3 DNA follows: TGCGCCAGCAGCCAACTCCAGACAGGCCCGTACAATGAGCAGTTCTTC.

The chain combines TRBV5-3 with TRBJ1-1, with TRBD1 matching over 9 bases. TRBV5-3 is flagged as an ORF with uncertain function. V was clipped by 8 bases and J by 0 bases; unmatched bases: 11. There are 16 residues in the CDR3. For the CDR3, the DNA is TGTGCCAGCAGCCCACGGGACAGGGAAATGAACACTGAAGCTTTCTTT. Translation gives CASSPRDREMNTEAFF.

The chain couples TRBV5-6 to TRBJ2-4; weak D call: TRBD2 (6 bases). The length of the CDR3 is 17 residues. Trimming removed 0 bases from V and 0 bases from J, with 13 bases in between. Germline lookup yields CDR1 SGHDT and CDR2 YYEEEE. The DNA for the CDR3 is TGTGCCAGCAGCTTGGTGGCGGAGGGTCTAGCCAAAAACATTCAGTACTTC. Its protein product is CASSLVAEGLAKNIQYF. The variable domain in full, completed from reference TRBV5-6 and TRBJ2-4, reads DAGVTQSPTHLIKTRGQQVTLRCSPKSGHDTVSWYQQALGQGPQFIFQYYEEEERQRGNFPDRFSGHQFPNYSSELNVNALLLGDSALYLCASSLVAEGLAKNIQYFGAGTRLSVL.

The chain uses TRBV29-1 and TRBJ1-2; the match to TRBD1 covers 10 bases. The J segment lost 5 bases and the V segment lost 6 bases, leaving 3 bases of the junction unmatched. This CDR3 has 12 amino acids. CDR1 is SQVTM and CDR2 is ANQGSEA in the germline V gene. The CDR3 sequence: CSVGTGEYGYTF. CDR3 nucleotide sequence: TGCAGCGTCGGGACAGGGGAGTATGGCTACACCTTC.

The chain is built from TRBV7-9 and TRBJ1-5; 12 nucleotides line up with TRBD1. V gave up 1 base and J gave up 2 bases; unmatched junction bases: 3. CDR1 is SEHNR, CDR2 FQNEAQ, per germline (reference sequence). This CDR3 has 17 amino acids. The CDR3 loop reads CASSLGGTGGRNQPQHF. CDR3 DNA sequence: TGTGCCAGCAGCTTAGGAGGGACAGGGGGCCGCAATCAGCCCCAGCATTTT.

The CDR3 loop reads CSARPLGGLYGYTF. The CDR3 DNA follows: TGCAGTGCTCGACCTCTGGGAGGACTTTATGGCTACACCTTC. The chain uses TRBV20-1 and TRBJ1-2; D remains ambiguous. The CDR3 extends over 14 amino acids. With 5 bases removed from V and 5 bases from J, the gap between germline ends came to 18 bases. Germline CDR1 and CDR2: DFQATT and SNEGSKA (reference sequence).

V and J are TRBV14 and TRBJ2-1; 10 bases agree with TRBD2. CDR1 and CDR2 (germline): SGHDN, FVKESK. J was trimmed by 3 bases and V by 4 bases; bases with no gene match: 9. The CDR3 loop spans 17 amino acids. CDR3 coding DNA: TGTGCCAGCAGCCCCCCGAGCGGGAGGGCCGTCTACAATGAGCAGTTCTTC. Translation gives CASSPPSGRAVYNEQFF.

V usage is TRBV28 and J usage is TRBJ2-6; 8 bases are a match to TRBD1. CDR1 and CDR2 from the germline V gene are MDHEN and SYDVKM. This CDR3 comprises 17 residues. Trimming removed 4 bases from V and 1 base from J; junction bases left unmatched: 6. This CDR3 reads CASSSGQGGSGANVLTF. CDR3 coding DNA: TGTGCCAGCAGTTCCGGACAGGGCGGGTCTGGGGCCAACGTCCTGACTTTC.

The rearrangement uses TRBV4-2 and TRBJ2-1; unclear D gene. Germline assignment: CDR1 LGHNA and CDR2 YNFKEQ. The CDR3 loop spans 11 amino acids. The V gene lost 1 base and the J gene lost 10 bases, with 5 bases spanning the gap. In DNA form, the CDR3 reads TGTGCCAGCAGCCAAGTAAACGAGCAGTTCTTC. This translates into CASSQVNEQFF.

There are a few counts of this clonotype. The chain recombines TRBV6-6 with TRBJ2-1, with no clear D. This CDR3 has 10 amino acids. The germline V and J ends were trimmed by 2 bases and 7 bases, with 0 bases remaining between them. Looked up from germline, CDR1 is MNHNY and CDR2 is SVGAGI (reference sequence). CDR3 amino acids: CASSYNEQFF. The CDR3 region has the DNA TGTGCCAGCAGTTACAATGAGCAGTTCTTC.

V gene TRBV18 combines with J gene TRBJ1-1; no clear D. The length of the CDR3 is 13 residues. Trimming cost V 4 bases and J 8 bases, with 14 bases left between them. Germline V gene lookup returns CDR1 KGHSH and CDR2 LQKENI. Here the CDR3 reads CASSLSRTEEAFF. The CDR3 region has the DNA TGTGCCAGCTCACTAAGCCGGACGGAGGAAGCTTTCTTT.

CDR3 nucleotides: TGCGCCAGCAGCTTGGACGCGGACAGGGGTGGCACTGAAGCTTTCTTT. Amino acid sequence: CASSLDADRGGTEAFF. This sequence joins TRBV5-1 and TRBJ1-1; 9 bases fit TRBD1. This CDR3 is built from 16 residues. Germline V lookup: CDR1 SGHRS, CDR2 YFSETQ. J gave up 4 bases and V 0 bases, and 7 bases lay outside the gene matches.

J is TRBJ2-6 and V is TRBV7-3, with 7 nucleotides matching TRBD1. Germline lookup yields CDR1 SGHTA and CDR2 FQGTGA. The V gene end was trimmed by 2 bases and the J gene end by 4 bases; junction bases not matched to a gene: 11. CDR3 length: 18 residues. The CDR3 reads CASSLLGDRPLGANVLTF. DNA for the CDR3: TGTGCCAGCAGCTTACTTGGGGACAGACCATTGGGGGCCAACGTCCTGACTTTC.

This sequence joins TRBV5-4 and TRBJ2-4, with 9 bases that match TRBD1. CDR3 length equals 15 residues. From germline, CDR1 is SGHNT and CDR2 YYREEE (reference sequence). Trimming took 2 bases from V and 8 from J; bases not matched to a gene: 8. As DNA, the CDR3 is TGTGCCAGCAGCTTTTTAGGGACAGGGAGCGACATTCAGTACTTC. Amino acid sequence: CASSFLGTGSDIQYF.

This chain connects TRBV20-1 to TRBJ2-1; D may correspond to TRBD1 or TRBD2 (5 bases each). The V gene's germline CDR1 is DFQATT and CDR2 SNEGSKA (reference sequence). V gave up 6 bases and J gave up 6 bases, with 15 bases separating them. The CDR3 consists of 13 residues. The CDR3 coding sequence is TGCAGTGCGGCTCTCGGGGCCAGCAATGAGCAGTTCTTC. Translation: CSAALGASNEQFF.

The J gene is TRBJ1-2, the V gene TRBV28; D perhaps matches TRBD1 (5 bases). The CDR3 consists of 13 residues. Germline V gives CDR1 MDHEN, CDR2 SYDVKM. The V end lost 6 bases, the J end lost 8 bases, and 16 bases lay between the germline ends. The CDR3 coding sequence is TGTGCCAGCAGCTTAATGGGGGTGGGCGGCTACACCTTC. This codes for CASSLMGVGGYTF.

V and J are TRBV28 and TRBJ2-7; the D is unclear. Germline CDR1 reads MDHEN; CDR2 reads SYDVKM. CDR3 length equals 13 residues. The V and J ends lost 8 bases and 3 bases respectively, with 14 bases between them. CDR3 in amino acids: CASALGLGYEQYF. As DNA, the CDR3 is TGTGCCAGCGCCCTCGGGTTGGGCTACGAGCAGTACTTC.

This clonotype was counted once. The chain has TRBV29-1 and TRBJ1-2, with a weak D call TRBD1 (5 bases). V dropped 7 bases and J dropped 4 bases, with 22 bases sitting between them. Germline CDR1 and CDR2: SQVTM and ANQGSEA. This CDR3 region has 15 residues. The CDR3 here is CSAGTANSRAYGYTF. In DNA form, the CDR3 reads TGCAGCGCTGGGACTGCAAACTCACGGGCCTATGGCTACACCTTC. Looking up the rest from reference TRBV29-1 and TRBJ1-2 gives the full variable domain: SAVISQKPSRDICQRGTSLTIQCQVDSQVTMMFWYRQQPGQSLTLIATANQGSEATYESGFVIDKFPISRPNLTFSTLTVSNMSPEDSSIYLCSAGTANSRAYGYTFGSGTRLTVV.